This is a list of T cell receptor beta chains from one sample in a study of multiple sclerosis patients with progressive multifocal leukoencephalopathy. Profiling relied on immunoSEQ multiplex PCR, and the TCRdb table lists in-frame clones only, not all of them. Among around 32,000 clones listed, 92% were seen once. Sequences were obtained from PBMCs. The receptors shown here come from a man aged 25-45 years with multiple sclerosis. Both conserved end residues are part of each CDR3. D genes are given only for firm matches. Some rows have no size entry. The others give once, few or many, or a class for an expanded clone.

cdr3_nt: TGCGCCTGGAGTCGGCAGGGTCGCCACGAGCAGTACTTC
cdr3_aa: CAWSRQGRHEQYF
j_call: TRBJ2-7
clone_size: NA
d_call: NA
v_call: TRBV30

cdr3_nt: TGTGCTAGCAGCTGGTCTTACGGGACGCAAAATGAGCAGTTCTTC
cdr3_aa: CASSWSYGTQNEQFF
j_call: TRBJ2-1
clone_size: NA
d_call: NA
v_call: TRBV7-7

cdr3_nt: TGTGCCAGCTGGACAGTGAACACTGAAGCTTTCTTT
cdr3_aa: CASWTVNTEAFF
j_call: TRBJ1-1
clone_size: NA
d_call: NA
v_call: TRBV19

cdr3_nt: TGTGCCAGCAGCCAAGGTGGCAGGTATAATTCACCCCTCCACTTT
cdr3_aa: CASSQGGRYNSPLHF
j_call: TRBJ1-6
clone_size: NA
d_call: NA
v_call: TRBV4-2

cdr3_nt: TGTGCCAGCAGCTTGATCGGTCGGGAGAGGGCAGAGACCCAGTACTTC
cdr3_aa: CASSLIGRERAETQYF
j_call: TRBJ2-5
clone_size: NA
d_call: NA
v_call: TRBV5-4

cdr3_nt: TGTGCCAGCAGTCGGGACAGTGGGTATGGCTACACCTTC
cdr3_aa: CASSRDSGYGYTF
j_call: TRBJ1-2
clone_size: NA
d_call: TRBD1
v_call: TRBV2

cdr3_nt: TGTGCCAGCAATGGCGGCACCACTGAAGCTTTCTTT
cdr3_aa: CASNGGTTEAFF
j_call: TRBJ1-1
clone_size: NA
d_call: NA
v_call: TRBV5-5

cdr3_nt: TGCGCCAGCAGCCAGGCCAGGACAGGGAATAATGAAAAACTGTTTTTT
cdr3_aa: CASSQARTGNNEKLFF
j_call: TRBJ1-4
clone_size: NA
d_call: TRBD1
v_call: TRBV4-3

cdr3_nt: TGTGCCAGCAGCCCTGATCTGGACGAGCAGTACTTC
cdr3_aa: CASSPDLDEQYF
j_call: TRBJ2-7
clone_size: few
d_call: NA
v_call: TRBV7-9

cdr3_nt: TGCGCCAGCAGCCATCCCGGACAGGGGTTGACTGAAGCTTTCTTT
cdr3_aa: CASSHPGQGLTEAFF
j_call: TRBJ1-1
clone_size: NA
d_call: TRBD1
v_call: TRBV4-1

cdr3_nt: TGTGCCAGCAGTCGAATGGGCTCTGGAAACACCATATATTTT
cdr3_aa: CASSRMGSGNTIYF
j_call: TRBJ1-3
clone_size: NA
d_call: NA
v_call: TRBV27

cdr3_nt: TGTGCCAGCAGCCTTCAGGGGGGCGCTAACTATGGCTACACCTTC
cdr3_aa: CASSLQGGANYGYTF
j_call: TRBJ1-2
clone_size: NA
d_call: TRBD1
v_call: TRBV5-4

cdr3_nt: TGCAGTGCTAGAGACCCCAACGAGCAGTACTTC
cdr3_aa: CSARDPNEQYF
j_call: TRBJ2-7
clone_size: NA
d_call: NA
v_call: TRBV20-1

cdr3_nt: TGTGCCAGCAGCTTGGGGTGGGGTGGTGGTCAAGAGACCCAGTACTTC
cdr3_aa: CASSLGWGGGQETQYF
j_call: TRBJ2-5
clone_size: once
d_call: NA
v_call: TRBV5-6

cdr3_nt: TGCGCCAGCAGCTTGTCCAGGGGTACTCAAGAGACCCAGTACTTC
cdr3_aa: CASSLSRGTQETQYF
j_call: TRBJ2-5
clone_size: NA
d_call: NA
v_call: TRBV5-1

cdr3_nt: TGCGCCAGCACCGATAGCGGGAGAGCAACAGATACGCAGTATTTT
cdr3_aa: CASTDSGRATDTQYF
j_call: TRBJ2-3
clone_size: NA
d_call: TRBD2
v_call: TRBV5-1

cdr3_nt: TGTGCCAGCAGCCTCCAAGGGCAGTACCCTGGAAACACCATATATTTT
cdr3_aa: CASSLQGQYPGNTIYF
j_call: TRBJ1-3
clone_size: NA
d_call: NA
v_call: TRBV7-8

cdr3_nt: TGTGCCATCAGTGAGGGGACTGCCCCGGGTGCGCAGTTCTTC
cdr3_aa: CAISEGTAPGAQFF
j_call: TRBJ2-1
clone_size: NA
d_call: NA
v_call: TRBV10-3

cdr3_nt: TGTGCCAGCAGCTCCGGACTAGCGGGGGGTAATGAGCAGTTCTTC
cdr3_aa: CASSSGLAGGNEQFF
j_call: TRBJ2-1
clone_size: NA
d_call: TRBD2
v_call: TRBV7-2